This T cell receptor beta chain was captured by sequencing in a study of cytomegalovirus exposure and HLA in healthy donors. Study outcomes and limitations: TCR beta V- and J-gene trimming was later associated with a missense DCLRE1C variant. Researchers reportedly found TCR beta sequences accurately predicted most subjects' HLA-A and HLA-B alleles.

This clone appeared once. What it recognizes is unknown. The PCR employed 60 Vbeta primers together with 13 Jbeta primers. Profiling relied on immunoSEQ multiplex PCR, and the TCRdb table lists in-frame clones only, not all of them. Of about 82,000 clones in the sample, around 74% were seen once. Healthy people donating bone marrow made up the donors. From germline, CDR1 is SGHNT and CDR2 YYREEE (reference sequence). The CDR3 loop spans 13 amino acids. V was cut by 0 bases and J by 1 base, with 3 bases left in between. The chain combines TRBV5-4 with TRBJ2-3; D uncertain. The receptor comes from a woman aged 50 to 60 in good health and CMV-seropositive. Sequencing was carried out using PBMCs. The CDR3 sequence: CASSLAGTDTQYF. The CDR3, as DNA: TGTGCCAGCAGCTTGGCTGGCACAGATACGCAGTATTTT.